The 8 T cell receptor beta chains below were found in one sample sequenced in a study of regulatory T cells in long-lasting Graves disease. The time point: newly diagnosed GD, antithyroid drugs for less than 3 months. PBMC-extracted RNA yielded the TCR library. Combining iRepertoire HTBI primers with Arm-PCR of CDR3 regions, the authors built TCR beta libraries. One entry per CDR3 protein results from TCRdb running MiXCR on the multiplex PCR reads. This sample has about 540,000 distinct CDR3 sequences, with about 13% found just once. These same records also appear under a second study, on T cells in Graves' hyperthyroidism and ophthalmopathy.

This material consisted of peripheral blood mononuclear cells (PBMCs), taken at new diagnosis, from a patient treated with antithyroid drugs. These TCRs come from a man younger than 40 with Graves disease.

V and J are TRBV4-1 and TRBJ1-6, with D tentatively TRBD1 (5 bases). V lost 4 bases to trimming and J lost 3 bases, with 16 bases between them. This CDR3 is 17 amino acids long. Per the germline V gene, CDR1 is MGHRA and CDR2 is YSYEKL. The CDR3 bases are TGCGCCAGCAGCCTAAGTTGGGGCCTCTACTATAATTCACCCCTCCACTTT. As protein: CASSLSWGLYYNSPLHF.

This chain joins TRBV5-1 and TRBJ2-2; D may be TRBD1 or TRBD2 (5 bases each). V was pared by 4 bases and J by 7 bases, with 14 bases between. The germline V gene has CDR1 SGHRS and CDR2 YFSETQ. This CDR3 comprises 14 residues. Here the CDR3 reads CASSPGGDSGELFF. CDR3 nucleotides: TGCGCCAGCAGCCCTGGGGGAGACAGCGGGGAGCTGTTTTTT.

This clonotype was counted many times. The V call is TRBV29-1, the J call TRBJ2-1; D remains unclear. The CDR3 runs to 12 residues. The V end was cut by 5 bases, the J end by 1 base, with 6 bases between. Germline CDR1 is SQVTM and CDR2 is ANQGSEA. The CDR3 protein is CSVLRSYNEQFF. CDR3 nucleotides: TGCAGCGTTCTTCGGTCCTACAATGAGCAGTTCTTC.

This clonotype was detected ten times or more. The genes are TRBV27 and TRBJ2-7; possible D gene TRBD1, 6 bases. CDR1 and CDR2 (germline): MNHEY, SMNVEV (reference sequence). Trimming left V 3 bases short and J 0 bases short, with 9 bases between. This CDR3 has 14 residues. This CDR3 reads CASSFVGGSYEQYF. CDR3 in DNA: TGTGCCAGCAGTTTTGTAGGGGGCTCCTACGAGCAGTACTTC.

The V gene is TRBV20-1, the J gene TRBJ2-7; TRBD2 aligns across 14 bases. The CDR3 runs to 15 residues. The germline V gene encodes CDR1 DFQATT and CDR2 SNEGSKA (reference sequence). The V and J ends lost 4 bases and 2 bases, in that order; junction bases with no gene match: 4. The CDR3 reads CSAKRGLAGAYEQYF. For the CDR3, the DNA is TGCAGTGCTAAGCGGGGACTAGCGGGGGCCTACGAGCAGTACTTC.

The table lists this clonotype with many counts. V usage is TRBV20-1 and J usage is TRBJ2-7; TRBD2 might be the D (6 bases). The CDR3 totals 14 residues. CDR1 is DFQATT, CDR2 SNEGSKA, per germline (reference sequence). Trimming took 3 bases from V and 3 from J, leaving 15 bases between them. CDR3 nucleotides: TGCAGTGCTAGTGCCGCCAGACTAGGCTACGAGCAGTACTTC. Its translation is CSASAARLGYEQYF.

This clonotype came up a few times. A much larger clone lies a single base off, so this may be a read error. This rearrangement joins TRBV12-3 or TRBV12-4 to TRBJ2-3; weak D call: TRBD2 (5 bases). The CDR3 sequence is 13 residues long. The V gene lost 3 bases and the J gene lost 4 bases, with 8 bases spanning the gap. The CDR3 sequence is CASSLGDSDTQYF. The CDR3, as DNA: TGTGCCAGCAGTTTGGGAGACTCAGATACGCAGTATTTT.

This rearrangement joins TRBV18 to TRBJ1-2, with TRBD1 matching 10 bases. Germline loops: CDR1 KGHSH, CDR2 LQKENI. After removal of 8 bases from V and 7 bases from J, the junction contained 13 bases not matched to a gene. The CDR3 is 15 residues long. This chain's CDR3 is CASHPGPRQGAGYTF. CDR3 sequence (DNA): TGTGCCAGCCACCCAGGGCCTCGACAGGGGGCTGGCTACACCTTC.